This T cell receptor (beta chain) originates from a study of T cells after posttransplantation cyclophosphamide. Study outcomes and limitations: TRB clonality was highly associated with recipient CMV seropositivity and reactivation. TRB overlap between skin or GI tissue T cells and blood was limited. Later blood repertoires were often dominated by clones from the donor CD8+ memory compartment.

Germline values: CDR1 MGHRA, CDR2 YSYEKL. V lost 5 bases to trimming and J lost 2 bases, with 17 bases between them. The CDR3 is 16 amino acids. Generated by immunoSEQ multiplex PCR, the TCRdb table keeps only in-frame clones and is missing some. The sample shows some 14,000 clones, no singletons; the ten largest hold more than 20%. Cyclophosphamide on days +3 and +4 followed busulfan-fludarabine conditioning and a marrow graft. Points on this clone: As yet, its antigen is unknown. This sample also contains other DNA sequences that code for the same CDR3.

The sequenced sample was PBMCs, obtained 950 to 1,200 days after allogeneic stem cell transplant with posttransplant cyclophosphamide. The receptor comes from a female patient in her forties who received an allogeneic stem cell transplant from a related donor, was CMV-positive, and had no GVHD. Some of these T cells may belong to the graft donor. The chain carries TRBV4-1 and TRBJ2-3; TRBD1 might be the D (5 bases). The CDR3 sequence is CASSTPPREPTDTQYF. The DNA of the CDR3 is TGCGCCAGCAGCACCCCTCCCAGGGAACCCACAGATACGCAGTATTTT.